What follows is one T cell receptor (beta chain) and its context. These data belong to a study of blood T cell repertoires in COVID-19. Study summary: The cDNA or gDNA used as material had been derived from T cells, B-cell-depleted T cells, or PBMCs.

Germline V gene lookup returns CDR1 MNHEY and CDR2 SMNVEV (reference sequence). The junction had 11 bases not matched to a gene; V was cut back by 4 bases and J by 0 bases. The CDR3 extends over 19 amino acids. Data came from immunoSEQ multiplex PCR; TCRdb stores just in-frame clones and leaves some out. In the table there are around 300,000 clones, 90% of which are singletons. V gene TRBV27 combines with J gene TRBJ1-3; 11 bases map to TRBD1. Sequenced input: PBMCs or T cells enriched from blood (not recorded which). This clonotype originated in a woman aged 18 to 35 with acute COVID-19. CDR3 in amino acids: CASSWSGTGGPHSGNTIYF. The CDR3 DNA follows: TGTGCCAGCAGTTGGTCCGGGACAGGGGGGCCTCACTCTGGAAACACCATATATTTT.